The present T cell receptor (beta chain) was sequenced within a study of cytomegalovirus exposure and HLA in healthy donors. Trimming took off 8 bases at V and 4 bases at J, with 14 bases between the two ends. Germline lookup yields CDR1 MNHNY and CDR2 SVGAGI (reference sequence). The CDR3 is 14 amino acids. This clone came up once. The PCR employed 60 Vbeta primers together with 13 Jbeta primers. Sequencing was performed with immunoSEQ multiplex PCR; in TCRdb, only in-frame clones are kept and a portion is missing. The sample holds around 150,000 clones; 80% are singletons and the top ten take 9.5% to 10%.

The clonotype was recovered from a man aged 18 to 30 in good health and CMV-seropositive. The chain carries TRBV6-6 and TRBJ2-2; possibly TRBD2 for D (6 bases). The specimen sequenced was PBMCs. The CDR3 region has the DNA TGTGCCAGCTATCGGGAGCCCGCCACCGGGGAGCTGTTTTTT. Protein sequence: CASYREPATGELFF.